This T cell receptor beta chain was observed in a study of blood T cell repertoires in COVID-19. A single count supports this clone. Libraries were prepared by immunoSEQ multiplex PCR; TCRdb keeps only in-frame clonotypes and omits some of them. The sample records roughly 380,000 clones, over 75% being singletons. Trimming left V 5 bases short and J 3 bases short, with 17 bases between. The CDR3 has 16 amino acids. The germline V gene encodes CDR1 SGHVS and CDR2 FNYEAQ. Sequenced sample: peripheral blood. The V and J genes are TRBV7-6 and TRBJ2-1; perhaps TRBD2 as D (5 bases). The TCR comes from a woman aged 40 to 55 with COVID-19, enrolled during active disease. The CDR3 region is CASSPYANGDYNEQFF. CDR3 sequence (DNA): TGTGCCAGCAGCCCTTACGCTAACGGGGACTACAATGAGCAGTTCTTC.